The entry below gives a single T cell receptor beta chain sequence along with its context. Germline V gene lookup returns CDR1 MGHRA and CDR2 YSYEKL. The CDR3 is 16 amino acids. The junction had 9 bases not matched to a gene; V was cut back by 2 bases and J by 5 bases. This entry belongs to a study of blood T cell repertoires in COVID-19. In the study overall: The United States, Italy and Spain were the sources of the acute and convalescent COVID-19 samples. From T cells, B-cell-depleted T cells, or PBMCs came the material, which was cDNA or gDNA.

As processed by the authors: Using reference gene primer amplification, nucleated cell counts were estimated. Profiling relied on immunoSEQ multiplex PCR, and the TCRdb table lists in-frame clones only, not all of them. V and J calls and clone size are given by that table; D and trimming were obtained from the DNA. The sample includes 370,000 or so clones, 81% seen only once; the top ten take under 1.2%. V and J are TRBV4-1 and TRBJ2-5; 9 bases align to TRBD2. The receptor was isolated from a human donor with acute or convalescent COVID-19. The donor label of this sample is uncertain. Sequencing input: peripheral blood. The CDR3 DNA is TGCGCCAGCAGCCAACCACCGGGACTAGCTCGGGAGACCCAGTACTTC. This encodes CASSQPPGLARETQYF.